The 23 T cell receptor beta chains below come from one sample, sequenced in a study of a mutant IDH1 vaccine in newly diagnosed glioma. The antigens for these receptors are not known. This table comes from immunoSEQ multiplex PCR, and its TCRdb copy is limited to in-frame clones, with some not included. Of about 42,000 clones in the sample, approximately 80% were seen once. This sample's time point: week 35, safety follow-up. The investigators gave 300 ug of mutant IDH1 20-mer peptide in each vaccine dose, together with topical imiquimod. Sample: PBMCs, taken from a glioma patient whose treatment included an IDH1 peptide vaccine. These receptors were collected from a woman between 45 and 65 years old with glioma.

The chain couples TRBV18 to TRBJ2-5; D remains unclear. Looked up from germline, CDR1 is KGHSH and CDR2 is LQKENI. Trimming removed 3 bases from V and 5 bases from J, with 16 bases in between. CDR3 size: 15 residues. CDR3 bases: TGTGCCAGCTCACCTCTTCCAGTTCCTGGGGAGACCCAGTACTTC. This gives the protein CASSPLPVPGETQYF.

CDR3 sequence: CASSKTASPFYGYTF. For the CDR3, the DNA is TGTGCCAGCAGCAAGACAGCGTCACCCTTCTATGGCTACACCTTC. The gene calls are TRBV7-9 and TRBJ1-2, with D possibly TRBD1 on 5 matching bases. The V and J ends lost 5 bases and 4 bases respectively, with 17 bases between them. This CDR3 comprises 15 residues. CDR1 and CDR2 from the germline V gene are SEHNR and FQNEAQ (reference sequence).

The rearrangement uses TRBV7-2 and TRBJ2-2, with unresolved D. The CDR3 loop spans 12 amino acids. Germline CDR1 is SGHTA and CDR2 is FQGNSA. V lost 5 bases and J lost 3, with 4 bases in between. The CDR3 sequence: CASSLDTGELFF. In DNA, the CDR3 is TGTGCCAGCAGCCTCGACACCGGGGAGCTGTTTTTT.

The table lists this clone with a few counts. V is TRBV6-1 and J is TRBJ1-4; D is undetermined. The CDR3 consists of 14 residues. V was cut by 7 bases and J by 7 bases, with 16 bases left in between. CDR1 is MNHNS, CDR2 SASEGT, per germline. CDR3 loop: CASTRAQSGEKLFF. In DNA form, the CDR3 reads TGTGCCAGCACTCGGGCCCAGTCGGGTGAAAAACTGTTTTTT.

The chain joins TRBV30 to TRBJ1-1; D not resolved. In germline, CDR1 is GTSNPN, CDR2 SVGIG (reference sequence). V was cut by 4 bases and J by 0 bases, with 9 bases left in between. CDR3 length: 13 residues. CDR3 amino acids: CAWTVGLNTEAFF. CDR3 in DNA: TGTGCCTGGACAGTGGGATTGAACACTGAAGCTTTCTTT.

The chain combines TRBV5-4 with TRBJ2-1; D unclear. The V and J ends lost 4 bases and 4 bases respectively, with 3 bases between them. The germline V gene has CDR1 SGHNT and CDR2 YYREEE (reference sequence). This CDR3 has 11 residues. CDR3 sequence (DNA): TGTGCCAGCAGCAGTTACAATGAGCAGTTCTTC. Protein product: CASSSYNEQFF.

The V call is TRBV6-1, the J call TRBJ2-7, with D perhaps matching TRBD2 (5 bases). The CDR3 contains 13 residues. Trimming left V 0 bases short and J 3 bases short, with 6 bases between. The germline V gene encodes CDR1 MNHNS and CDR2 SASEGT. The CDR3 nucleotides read TGTGCCAGCAGTGAAGCGGACTTCTACGAGCAGTACTTC. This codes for CASSEADFYEQYF.

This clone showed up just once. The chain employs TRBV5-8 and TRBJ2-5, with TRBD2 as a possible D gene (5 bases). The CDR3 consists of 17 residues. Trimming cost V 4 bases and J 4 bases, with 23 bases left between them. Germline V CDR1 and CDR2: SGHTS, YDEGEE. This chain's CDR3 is CASSRVDKTGFTETQYF. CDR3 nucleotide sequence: TGTGCCAGCAGCCGAGTTGACAAGACGGGGTTCACAGAGACCCAGTACTTC.

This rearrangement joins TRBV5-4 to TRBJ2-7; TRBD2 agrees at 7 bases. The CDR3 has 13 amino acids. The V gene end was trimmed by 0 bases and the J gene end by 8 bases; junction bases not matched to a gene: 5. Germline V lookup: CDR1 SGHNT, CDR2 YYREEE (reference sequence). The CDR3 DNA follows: TGTGCCAGCAGCTTGGGCAGGGAGGGACAGCAGTACTTC. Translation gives CASSLGREGQQYF.

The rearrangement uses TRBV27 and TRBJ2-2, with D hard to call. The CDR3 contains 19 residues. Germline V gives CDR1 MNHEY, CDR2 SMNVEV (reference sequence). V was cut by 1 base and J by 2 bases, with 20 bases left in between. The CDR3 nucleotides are TGTGCCAGCAGTTTATTTGGCAGACCACCTATAATCAACACCGGGGAGCTGTTTTTT. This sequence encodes CASSLFGRPPIINTGELFF.

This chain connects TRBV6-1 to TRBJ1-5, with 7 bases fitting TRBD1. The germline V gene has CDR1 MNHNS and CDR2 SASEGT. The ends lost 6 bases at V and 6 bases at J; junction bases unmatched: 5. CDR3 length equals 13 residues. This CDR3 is CASSTQGPQPQHF. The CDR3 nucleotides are TGTGCCAGCAGCACACAGGGGCCTCAGCCCCAGCATTTT.

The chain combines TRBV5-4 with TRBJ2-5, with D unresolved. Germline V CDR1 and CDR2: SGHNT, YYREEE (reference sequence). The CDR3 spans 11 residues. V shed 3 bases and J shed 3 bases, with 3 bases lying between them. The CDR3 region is CASSSKETQYF. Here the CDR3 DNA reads TGTGCCAGCAGCTCTAAAGAGACCCAGTACTTC.

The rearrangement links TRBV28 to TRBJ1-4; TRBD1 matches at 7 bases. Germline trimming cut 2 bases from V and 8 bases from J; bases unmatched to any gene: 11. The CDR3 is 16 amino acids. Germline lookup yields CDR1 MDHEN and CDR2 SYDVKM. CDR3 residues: CASSLQGQTLSEKLFF. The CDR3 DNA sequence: TGTGCCAGCAGTTTACAGGGACAGACTTTATCGGAAAAACTGTTTTTT. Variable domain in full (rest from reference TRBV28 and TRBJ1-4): DVKVTQSSRYLVKRTGEKVFLECVQDMDHENMFWYRQDPGLGLRLIYFSYDVKMKEKGDIPEGYSVSREKKERFSLILESASTNQTSMYLCASSLQGQTLSEKLFFGSGTQLSVL.

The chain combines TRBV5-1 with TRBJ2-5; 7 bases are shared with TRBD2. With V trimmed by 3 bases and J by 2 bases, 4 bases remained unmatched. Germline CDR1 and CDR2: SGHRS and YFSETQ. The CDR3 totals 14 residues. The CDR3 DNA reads TGCGCCAGCAGCTCGGAGCGGGGACAAGAGACCCAGTACTTC. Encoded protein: CASSSERGQETQYF.

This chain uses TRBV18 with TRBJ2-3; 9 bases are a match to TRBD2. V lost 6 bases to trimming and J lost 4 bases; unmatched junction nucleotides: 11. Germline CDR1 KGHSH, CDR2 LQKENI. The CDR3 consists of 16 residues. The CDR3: CASSPLGGGASDTQYF. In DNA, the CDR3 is TGTGCCAGCTCCCCTCTTGGCGGGGGGGCCTCAGATACGCAGTATTTT. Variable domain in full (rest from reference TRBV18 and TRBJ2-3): NAGVMQNPRHLVRRRGQEARLRCSPMKGHSHVYWYRQLPEEGLKFMVYLQKENIIDESGMPKERFSAEFPKEGPSILRIQQVVRGDSAAYFCASSPLGGGASDTQYFGPGTRLTVL.

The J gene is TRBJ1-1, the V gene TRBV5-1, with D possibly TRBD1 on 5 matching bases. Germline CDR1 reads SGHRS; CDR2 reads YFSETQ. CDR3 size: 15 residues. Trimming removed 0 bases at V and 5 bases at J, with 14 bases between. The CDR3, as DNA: TGCGCCAGCAGCTTGGTGCAGGGCGGGGGAACTGAAGCTTTCTTT. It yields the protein CASSLVQGGGTEAFF. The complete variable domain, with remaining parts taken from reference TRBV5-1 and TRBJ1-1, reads KAGVTQTPRYLIKTRGQQVTLSCSPISGHRSVSWYQQTPGQGLQFLFEYFSETQRNKGNFPGRFSGRQFSNSRSEMNVSTLELGDSALYLCASSLVQGGGTEAFFGQGTRLTVV.

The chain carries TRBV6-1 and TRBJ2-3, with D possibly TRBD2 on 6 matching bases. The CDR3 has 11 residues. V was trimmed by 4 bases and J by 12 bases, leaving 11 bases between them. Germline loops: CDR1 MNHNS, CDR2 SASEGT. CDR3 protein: CASSGRLVQYF. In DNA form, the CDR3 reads TGTGCCAGCAGTGGTCGACTAGTCCAGTATTTT.

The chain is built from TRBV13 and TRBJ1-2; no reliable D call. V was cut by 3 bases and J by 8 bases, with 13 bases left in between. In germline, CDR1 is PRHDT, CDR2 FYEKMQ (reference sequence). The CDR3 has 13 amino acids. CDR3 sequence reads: CASSFQGKGGYTF. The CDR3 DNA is TGTGCCAGCAGCTTCCAAGGGAAAGGGGGCTACACCTTC.

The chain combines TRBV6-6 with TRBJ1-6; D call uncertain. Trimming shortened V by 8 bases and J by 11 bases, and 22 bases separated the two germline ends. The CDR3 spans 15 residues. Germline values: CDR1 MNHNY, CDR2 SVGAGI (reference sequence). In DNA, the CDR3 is TGTGCCAGCTGCCCCCCCTTGGAGGAGTTGGCACCCCTCCACTTT. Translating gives CASCPPLEELAPLHF.

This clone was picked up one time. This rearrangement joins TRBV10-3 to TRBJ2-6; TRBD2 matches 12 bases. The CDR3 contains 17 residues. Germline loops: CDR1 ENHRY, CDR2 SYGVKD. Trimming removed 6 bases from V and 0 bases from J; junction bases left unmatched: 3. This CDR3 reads CAISSSGGVSGANVLTF. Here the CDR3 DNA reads TGTGCCATCAGCTCTAGCGGGGGGGTCTCTGGGGCCAACGTCCTGACTTTC.

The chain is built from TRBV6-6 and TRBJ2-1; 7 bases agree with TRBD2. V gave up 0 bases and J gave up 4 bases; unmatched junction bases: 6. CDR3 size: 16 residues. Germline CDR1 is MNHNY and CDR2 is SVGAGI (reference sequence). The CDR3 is CASSYSRLAVYNEQFF. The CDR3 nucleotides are TGTGCCAGCAGTTACTCTCGGCTAGCGGTATACAATGAGCAGTTCTTC.

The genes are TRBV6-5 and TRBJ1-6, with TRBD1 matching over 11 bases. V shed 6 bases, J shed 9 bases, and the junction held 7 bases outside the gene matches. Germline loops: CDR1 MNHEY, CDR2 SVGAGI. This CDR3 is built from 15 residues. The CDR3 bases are TGTGCCAGCAGCCCCCGGGACAGGGGGATTTCACCCCTCCACTTT. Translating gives CASSPRDRGISPLHF.

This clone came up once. CDR3: CASSQDPGTRQETQYF. CDR3 coding DNA: TGTGCCAGCAGCCAGGACCCCGGGACTAGGCAAGAGACCCAGTACTTC. The genes are TRBV4-2 and TRBJ2-5, with TRBD2 identical over 8 bases. The J segment lost 2 bases and the V segment lost 3 bases, leaving 8 bases of the junction unmatched. Germline loops: CDR1 LGHNA, CDR2 YNFKEQ. This CDR3 comprises 16 residues.